One and the same sample provided the 10 T cell receptor beta chains below, sequenced in a study of blood T cell repertoires in COVID-19. Here immunoSEQ multiplex PCR was the method, and the copy in TCRdb shows in-frame clones only, minus some. This sample has fewer than 200,000 clones, with about four fifths found just once. The sample was peripheral blood. The receptor source for this set is a woman in her seventies with COVID-19, enrolled during active disease.

The gene calls are TRBV27 and TRBJ1-2; 10 positions agree with TRBD1. This CDR3 has 14 amino acids. The ends lost 8 bases at V and 8 bases at J; junction bases unmatched: 11. The germline gives CDR1 MNHEY, CDR2 SMNVEV (reference sequence). The CDR3 sequence is CASGRQGALGGYTF. The DNA of the CDR3 is TGTGCCAGCGGAAGACAGGGGGCGCTTGGCGGCTACACCTTC.

The V and J genes are TRBV9 and TRBJ2-2; TRBD1 is a possible D gene (6 bases). This CDR3 comprises 16 residues. Looked up from germline, CDR1 is SGDLS and CDR2 is YYNGEE. With 7 bases removed from V and 1 base from J, the gap between germline ends came to 17 bases. CDR3 in amino acids: CASGPGWGRNTGELFF. CDR3 bases: TGTGCCAGCGGTCCGGGTTGGGGGCGGAACACCGGGGAGCTGTTTTTT.

CDR3 residues: CASREGARGYTF. DNA of the CDR3: TGTGCCAGCAGGGAAGGGGCGCGGGGCTACACCTTC. The chain uses TRBV28 and TRBJ1-2; a weak D match, TRBD1 (5 bases). CDR1 and CDR2 (germline): MDHEN, SYDVKM. The CDR3 spans 12 residues. Trimming pared 6 bases from V and 8 bases from J, leaving 13 bases between.

The chain joins TRBV5-4 to TRBJ2-7, with D perhaps TRBD1 (9 bases). Per the germline V gene, CDR1 is SGHNT and CDR2 is YYREEE (reference sequence). V lost 4 bases to trimming and J lost 5 bases, with 22 bases between them. The CDR3 is made up of 16 amino acids. This chain's CDR3 is CASSPGGGQGAHEQYF. CDR3 DNA: TGTGCCAGCAGCCCGGGGGGGGGACAGGGTGCCCACGAGCAGTACTTC.

The chain is built from TRBV5-1 and TRBJ2-1; TRBD1 matches at 8 bases. V lost 1 base and J lost 14; bases outside the gene matches: 11. The CDR3 has 14 residues. CDR1 and CDR2 from the germline V gene are SGHRS and YFSETQ. CDR3 in amino acids: CASSLSTDRERKFF. The DNA of the CDR3 is TGCGCCAGCAGCTTGAGTACGGACAGGGAACGAAAGTTCTTC.

Details on this clone: The junction departs from germline at one end; a sequencing error may be responsible. This chain uses TRBV11-3 with TRBJ2-1; TRBD2 matches at 7 bases. The germline gives CDR1 SGHNT, CDR2 YENEEA. This CDR3 has 15 amino acids. The DNA of the CDR3 is TGTGCCAGCAGCTTTGGGCTAGCGGCCTACAGTGAGCAGTTCTTC. Translation: CASSFGLAAYSEQFF.

The chain uses TRBV28 and TRBJ1-2; TRBD1 is a possible D gene (5 bases). Germline lookup yields CDR1 MDHEN and CDR2 SYDVKM. V was trimmed by 5 bases and J by 3 bases, leaving 19 bases between them. The CDR3 loop spans 16 amino acids. CDR3 coding DNA: TGTGCCAGCAGTCGCTACCCGGGGGAGGGTGACTATGGCTACACCTTC. This sequence encodes CASSRYPGEGDYGYTF.

The CDR3: CASSLESADTQYF. The CDR3 DNA reads as TGTGCCAGCAGCTTAGAATCTGCAGATACGCAGTATTTT. The chain carries TRBV7-2 and TRBJ2-3, with unresolved D. The ends were cut back, 1 base at V and 4 bases at J, with 6 bases in the middle. The V gene's germline CDR1 is SGHTA and CDR2 FQGNSA. The CDR3 runs 13 residues.

This clone was observed once. The CDR3 nucleotides read TGCGCCAGCAGCCAATATGGGGGACACACAGATACGCAGTATTTT. The encoded protein is CASSQYGGHTDTQYF. The chain couples TRBV4-3 to TRBJ2-3, with D possibly being TRBD1 (6 bases). Germline V CDR1 and CDR2: LGHNA, YSLEER. V gave up 2 bases and J gave up 2 bases, with 11 bases separating them. CDR3 length: 15 amino acids.

The gene calls are TRBV18 and TRBJ2-7, with 7 bases matching TRBD1. From germline, CDR1 is KGHSH and CDR2 LQKENI. The CDR3 totals 14 residues. V was clipped by 6 bases and J by 5 bases; unmatched bases: 10. The CDR3 spells CASSLIDRAHEQYF. The CDR3 DNA is TGTGCCAGCTCCCTGATAGACAGGGCCCACGAGCAGTACTTC.